The rows below give T cell receptor beta chains drawn from one sample of a study of breast tumors, draining lymph nodes, adjacent tissues. TCRdb passed the multiplex PCR reads through MiXCR, listing each CDR3 protein once. The sample holds under 250,000 distinct CDR3 sequences, roughly 32% seen once. The sequenced sample was axillary lymph node tissue. The receptors derive from a female donor with breast cancer. Some clones in this sample may be carry-over from other donors' samples. The CDR3 runs from the conserved cysteine through the conserved F or W. A D gene is named only where the DNA matches it firmly. Rows give clone size only sometimes, using once, few, many, or a class for an expanded clone.

v_gene: TRBV20-1; j_gene: TRBJ2-7; d_gene: NA; abundance: NA; CDR3nt: TGCAGTGCTAGAGAAGGCCGAGCCTACGAGCAGTACTTC; CDR3aa: CSAREGRAYEQYF
v_gene: TRBV20-1; j_gene: TRBJ2-7; d_gene: NA; abundance: many; CDR3nt: TGCAGTGCTAGACCACTAGCCCGTTACGAGCAGTACTTC; CDR3aa: CSARPLARYEQYF
v_gene: TRBV7-9; j_gene: TRBJ2-3; d_gene: NA; abundance: many; CDR3nt: TGTGCCAGCAGCCCCCAGTTCCCCACAGATACGCAGTATTTT; CDR3aa: CASSPQFPTDTQYF
v_gene: TRBV6-6; j_gene: TRBJ2-7; d_gene: NA; abundance: many; CDR3nt: TGTGCCAGCAGTTACTCAATGGACAGCTCCTACGAGCAGTACTTC; CDR3aa: CASSYSMDSSYEQYF
v_gene: TRBV20-1; j_gene: TRBJ1-2; d_gene: NA; abundance: many; CDR3nt: TGCAGTGCTAGAGGTTGGGGTGGATTAGGAGGGGCATATGGCTACACCTTC; CDR3aa: CSARGWGGLGGAYGYTF
v_gene: TRBV7-2; j_gene: TRBJ1-5; d_gene: TRBD1; abundance: many; CDR3nt: TGTGCCAGCAGCTCACGACAGGGGCAAGGGCAGCCCCAGCATTTT; CDR3aa: CASSSRQGQGQPQHF
v_gene: TRBV7-6; j_gene: TRBJ2-7; d_gene: NA; abundance: many; CDR3nt: TGTGCCAGCAGCCCTCTTCTCGCGACAATAGGCGACGAGCAGTACTTC; CDR3aa: CASSPLLATIGDEQYF
v_gene: TRBV20-1; j_gene: TRBJ1-6; d_gene: NA; abundance: NA; CDR3nt: TGCAGTGTTGAGGGGGCCTATAATTCACCCCTCCACTTT; CDR3aa: CSVEGAYNSPLHF
v_gene: TRBV20-1; j_gene: TRBJ2-3; d_gene: TRBD2; abundance: many; CDR3nt: TGCAGTGCCTATTCCCCCACTAGCGGGAGGGCAGGAACGCAGTATTTT; CDR3aa: CSAYSPTSGRAGTQYF
v_gene: TRBV5-1; j_gene: TRBJ2-3; d_gene: NA; abundance: many; CDR3nt: TGCGCCAGCAGCTTACCTAAAGATACGCAGTATTTT; CDR3aa: CASSLPKDTQYF
v_gene: TRBV5-1; j_gene: TRBJ2-5; d_gene: NA; abundance: NA; CDR3nt: TGCGCCAGCAGCCCCAACAGGGACGAGCGAGAGACCCAGTACTTC; CDR3aa: CASSPNRDERETQYF
v_gene: TRBV6-5; j_gene: TRBJ1-2; d_gene: NA; abundance: many; CDR3nt: TGTGCCAGCAGTCACGGGCTAAACTATGGCTACACCTTC; CDR3aa: CASSHGLNYGYTF
v_gene: TRBV20-1; j_gene: TRBJ1-6; d_gene: NA; abundance: many; CDR3nt: TGCAGTCCAGGGTCCGGGGGAGGAAATTCACCCCTCCACTTT; CDR3aa: CSPGSGGGNSPLHF
v_gene: TRBV7-2; j_gene: TRBJ2-1; d_gene: TRBD2; abundance: many; CDR3nt: TGTGCCAGCAGCCCGGCGCTAGCGGGAGTAAATGAGCAGTTCTTC; CDR3aa: CASSPALAGVNEQFF
v_gene: TRBV5-4; j_gene: TRBJ1-5; d_gene: TRBD1; abundance: many; CDR3nt: TGTGCCAGCAGTGTTGACAGGGGTCGCAATCAGCCCCAGCATTTT; CDR3aa: CASSVDRGRNQPQHF
v_gene: TRBV27; j_gene: TRBJ2-1; d_gene: NA; abundance: few; CDR3nt: TGTGCCAGCACCTTTCGACCCAGCAATGAGCAGTTCTTC; CDR3aa: CASTFRPSNEQFF
v_gene: TRBV5-6; j_gene: TRBJ1-6; d_gene: TRBD1; abundance: many; CDR3nt: TGTGCCAGCAGCTTGGGGGACAGCAACAATTCACCCCTCCACTTT; CDR3aa: CASSLGDSNNSPLHF
v_gene: TRBV6-5; j_gene: TRBJ2-1; d_gene: TRBD2; abundance: many; CDR3nt: TGTGCCAGCAGTTACTCGAGCGGGAGGGCCCGTCTTCCCTACAATGAGCAGTTCTTC; CDR3aa: CASSYSSGRARLPYNEQFF
v_gene: TRBV30; j_gene: TRBJ2-5; d_gene: TRBD2; abundance: many; CDR3nt: TGTGCCTGGAGCAGTGCAGCGGGAGGAGGTGAGACCCAGTACTTC; CDR3aa: CAWSSAAGGGETQYF
v_gene: TRBV2; j_gene: TRBJ1-2; d_gene: TRBD1; abundance: many; CDR3nt: TGTGCCACCCTACTAGAAAGGGACAGGGGTATTGATGGCTACACCTTC; CDR3aa: CATLLERDRGIDGYTF
v_gene: TRBV11-3; j_gene: TRBJ2-5; d_gene: TRBD1; abundance: NA; CDR3nt: TGTGCCGGCAGCTTCGCACAGGGGCCGAGTGAGACCCAGTACTTC; CDR3aa: CAGSFAQGPSETQYF
v_gene: TRBV30; j_gene: TRBJ2-6; d_gene: NA; abundance: many; CDR3nt: TGTGCCTGGGCGCAAGCCAACGTCCTGACTTTC; CDR3aa: CAWAQANVLTF
v_gene: TRBV9; j_gene: TRBJ2-2; d_gene: NA; abundance: many; CDR3nt: TGTGCCAGCAGCGTCGCGAGCGGGAACACCGGGGAGCTGTTTTTT; CDR3aa: CASSVASGNTGELFF